This T cell receptor (beta chain) was sequenced for a study of cytomegalovirus exposure and HLA in healthy donors (dated by TCRdb to 2016 to 2017). Concerning the study at large: An earlier analysis of around 600 of the donors reported approximately 300 Gb of sequence data and more than 90 million unique TCR beta sequences from around 200 million T cells. All discovery cohort repertoires had been generated using a single sequencing platform. Along with the approximately 700-subject first cohort, a separate validation cohort of over 90 different subjects was used. Five DR-DQ haplotypes were treated as single units for association and clustering because of strong linkage in the cohort. A later analysis re-analyzed previously published TCR beta repertoires from 550 to 700 donors and added high-resolution HLA genotyping to study TCR occurrence patterns. The study aimed to test whether cataloging public T cell receptors could reveal signatures of past pathogen exposure. Class I and class II HLA loci were covered by the typing at four-digit resolution. High-throughput TCR immunosequencing, statistical association of individual TCRs with disease status, and machine learning were combined to predict cytomegalovirus infection status. Of the roughly 400 genotyped donors, roughly 76% were placed in the genetic ancestry cluster associated with self-reported Caucasian donors. Alongside the repertoire data, information on donor age, sex, ethnicity and CMV serostatus was compiled. The study profiled the T cell repertoires of about 640 subjects by immunosequencing and related them to cytomegalovirus serostatus. Rather than drawing on any new phenotypic data, the later analysis identified candidate immune exposures from TCR beta sequences and the way those sequences occurred across donors. On average, about 240,000 unique TCR beta nucleotide sequences were sequenced per donor among some 420 genotyped donors of the cohort, with 15% to 20% of those sequences being non-productive. The number of typed donors differed by locus: roughly 629-640 for A, B, C, DRB1 and DQB1; approximately 520 for DQA1; 606 for DPA1; and 400 to 480 for DPB1. Roughly 300 gigabases of sequencing data and roughly 81 million unique TCR sequences made up an early release that covered about 640 HLA-typed donors. To decide whether each TCR beta V gene segment behaved as functional or pseudogenic, an earlier analysis of approximately 590 of the donors relied on high-throughput TCR beta sequencing. A later genetic analysis took genome-wide SNP genotypes for about 55% of the 666 donors and used that subset as a discovery cohort.

The library was built by means of the immunoSEQ multiplex PCR assay. The multiplex PCR relied on a mix of 60 forward primers for TCR Vbeta segments and 13 reverse primers for TCR Jbeta segments. The CDR3 region of rearranged TCR beta genes was amplified from genomic DNA with a multiplex PCR assay. On the Illumina HiSeq System, the amplified TCR beta libraries were sequenced as 87-base-pair reads. In the original analysis: A later analysis counted about 80 million unique TCR beta chains across the roughly 700 repertoires, and roughly 9.9 million of these chains were shared by at least two donors. To remove PCR and sequencing errors, raw reads were error-corrected and collapsed into unique sequences using a nearest-neighbor algorithm that merged closely related sequences. CDR3 sequences were aligned to IMGT reference sequences to assign V, D and J gene segments. For a sequence to be retained, a match of at least six nucleotides to both a V gene segment and a J gene segment was required. A rearrangement was called productive if the CDR3 had no stop codons and remained in frame with V and J, and every other rearrangement was called non-productive. Following IMGT convention, CDR3 was defined as the stretch from the second conserved V-encoded cysteine to the conserved J-encoded phenylalanine. In an earlier analysis of 587 of the donors, sequences lacking an unambiguous match to a single V gene segment were excluded. In an earlier analysis of around 590 of the donors, a V segment was called functional when productive rearrangements were above 56.7%, and segregating when the standard deviation between donors exceeded 5%. To diagnose cytomegalovirus status from the catalog of TCR beta chain sequences, a statistical classification framework was built. A later analysis assigned V and J genes by comparing TCR nucleotide sequences with IMGT/GENE-DB human TR gene sequences. Using the TCRdist pipeline, a later analysis assigned CDR3 sequences along with most-parsimonious VDJ recombination scenarios. In a later analysis, each TCR beta chain was defined by its CDR3 amino acid sequence together with its V-gene family, and reads lacking a unique V-gene family were excluded. In a later analysis, approximately 640 highly shared, low-generation-probability nucleotide sequences were removed to address suspected cross-contamination and a sequencing artifact. In a later analysis, a clonal expansion index for each public chain was calculated from normalized within-repertoire ranks of inferred template counts. A later analysis computed generation probabilities with a VDJ recombination model fitted to out-of-frame rearrangements, and checked the results against IGoR. Hypergeometric tests were used in a later analysis to score TCR-TCR, TCR-HLA and TCR-CMV co-occurrence, with a repertoire-size bias correction applied to the TCR pairs. To estimate false discovery rates, a later analysis permuted the HLA or CMV assignments 20 times. In a later analysis, co-occurring TCRs were grouped using DBSCAN, and TCRdist sequence similarity was added for clustering within HLA-allele-positive subsets. For co-occurrence clustering, repertoires with fewer than 30,000 or more than 120,000 public chains were excluded, along with five or six repertoires with anomalous nucleotide sharing. Here the immuneACCESS table is served through TCRdb, limited to in-frame sequences with V and J called. Missing clones are a known gap in these copies; in checked studies unresolved V genes cover under half, and the rest lacks a known reason. V and J calls and clone size are as listed in that table; D and trimming were resolved from the DNA. The sample table lists 160,000 or so clones, roughly 76% of them with a count of one. Around 13% of the sample comes from the top ten.

The cohort consisted of 650 to 700 healthy bone marrow donors. All cohort members were sampled while nominally healthy, although unrecorded immune exposures were likely present. The donor was CMV seronegative and was included in the group of about 400 seronegative cohort members. A peripheral blood sample was collected from each donor, and TCR beta sequencing was performed on peripheral blood mononuclear cells. Genomic DNA was extracted from the blood cell samples with the Qiagen DNeasy Blood Extraction Kit. Notes on this clone: Its cognate antigen has yet to be identified. Base qualities are not recorded, but no much larger clone differs from it by a single base.

What the authors observed across the whole study: Roughly uniform sequencing depth across donors was assumed in presence/absence analyses, although this assumption may not hold. According to a later analysis, most CMV-associated TCR beta chains appeared to be HLA-restricted, and the HLA associations seemed to be driven largely by CMV exposure. Compared with equally common non-associated chains, HLA-associated TCR beta chains in a later analysis were more clonally expanded and had lower generation probabilities. Compared with the approximately 710-donor mean, donors in an Asian-associated ancestry cluster had fewer N-insertions in productive TCRs, according to a later genetic analysis. According to a later analysis, TCR association rates differed among HLA loci, with DRB1 alleles showing the most associated TCRs and HLA-C alleles showing the fewest. Immune exposure information for the cohort was limited to CMV serostatus. A cluster of highly shared sequence variants was judged likely to represent a technical artifact of the sequencing pipeline. A later analysis reported that several top co-occurrence clusters appeared linked to parvovirus B19, influenza, CMV and Epstein-Barr virus. The earlier analysis of some 540 of the donors excluded 15 to 20 rarely observed V segments, including chromosome 9 orphons, because counts were too low. Across donors, most TCR sequences were observed very rarely, whereas some public TCRs were present in many individuals. In both the original and validation cohorts, the classifier was reported to diagnose cytomegalovirus status with high specificity and sensitivity. Correlated functional status among segregating V segments might be attributable to linkage disequilibrium, but an unknown experimental factor could not be ruled out. In the study, approximately 160 TCR beta chains were listed as associated with cytomegalovirus. According to the authors, the approach could potentially be generalized to other disease states and immunological phenotypes. Three of the identified cytomegalovirus-associated TCR beta chains were confirmed in vitro to be specific for cytomegalovirus antigens. In an earlier analysis of 587 of the donors, most TCR beta V segments appeared in productive rearrangements about 87% or about 30% of the time, broadly matching IMGT annotations. A further reported finding was that TCR beta sequences accurately predicted the HLA-A and HLA-B alleles for most subjects in the first cohort. A later genetic analysis associated a missense DCLRE1C variant with V-gene and J-gene trimming of TCR beta chains, and an independent cohort replicated the association. When HLA alleles, especially DR and DQ, strongly co-occurred, TCR associations were difficult to assign to individual alleles. Because HLA typing was unavailable for some donors at each locus, only the typed subset was used in association tests. Some IMGT-functional V segments, including TRBV6-2 and TRBV6-3, could not be told apart with the 87-base-pair reads, so those segments were excluded. Specific HLA alleles were associated with 15,000 to 20,000 TCR beta sequences at a false discovery rate of 0.05 in a later analysis. This cohort had only TCR beta chains sequenced, and the lack of alpha or paired-chain data limited which features could be detected.

From the cysteine up to the phenylalanine, the CDR3 has a length of 15 residues. Of the read, only the CDR3 DNA is kept; its 45 bases are in frame from base 1. V is cut by 2 bases and J by 0 bases, and the space between the germline ends is 10 bases. CDR1 is given as KGHSH and CDR2 as LQKENI, both from the germline V gene. Sequencing was done on a sample of PBMCs. The TCR comes from a woman between 45 and 65 years old in good health and CMV-seronegative. This receptor chain uses TRBV18 and TRBJ1-2; the D gene cannot be named for sure. The CDR3 protein sequence reads: CASSPSDKTNYGYTF. Read as DNA, the sequence is TGTGCCAGCTCACCATCCGACAAAACTAACTATGGCTACACCTTC.